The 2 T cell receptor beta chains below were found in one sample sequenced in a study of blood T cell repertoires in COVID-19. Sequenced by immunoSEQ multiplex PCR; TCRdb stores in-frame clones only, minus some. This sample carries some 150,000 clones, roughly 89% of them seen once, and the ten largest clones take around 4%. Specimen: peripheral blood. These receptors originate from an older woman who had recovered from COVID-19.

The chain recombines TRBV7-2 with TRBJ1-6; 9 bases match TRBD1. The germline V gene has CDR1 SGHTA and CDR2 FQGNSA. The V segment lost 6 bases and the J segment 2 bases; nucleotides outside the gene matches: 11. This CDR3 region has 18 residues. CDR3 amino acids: CASRHYRRDRAYNSPLHF. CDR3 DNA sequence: TGTGCCAGCAGACATTACCGCCGGGACAGGGCCTATAATTCACCCCTCCACTTT. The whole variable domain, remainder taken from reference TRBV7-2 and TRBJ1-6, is GAGVSQSPSNKVTEKGKDVELRCDPISGHTALYWYRQSLGQGLEFLIYFQGNSAPDKSGLPSDRFSAERTGGSVSTLTIQRTQQEDSAVYLCASRHYRRDRAYNSPLHFGNGTRLTVT.

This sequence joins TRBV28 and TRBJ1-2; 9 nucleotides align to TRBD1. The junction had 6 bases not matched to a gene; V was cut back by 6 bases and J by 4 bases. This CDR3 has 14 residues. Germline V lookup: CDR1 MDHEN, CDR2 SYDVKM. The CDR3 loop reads CASRTGTGSYGYTF. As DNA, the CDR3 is TGTGCCAGCAGAACCGGGACAGGGAGCTATGGCTACACCTTC.